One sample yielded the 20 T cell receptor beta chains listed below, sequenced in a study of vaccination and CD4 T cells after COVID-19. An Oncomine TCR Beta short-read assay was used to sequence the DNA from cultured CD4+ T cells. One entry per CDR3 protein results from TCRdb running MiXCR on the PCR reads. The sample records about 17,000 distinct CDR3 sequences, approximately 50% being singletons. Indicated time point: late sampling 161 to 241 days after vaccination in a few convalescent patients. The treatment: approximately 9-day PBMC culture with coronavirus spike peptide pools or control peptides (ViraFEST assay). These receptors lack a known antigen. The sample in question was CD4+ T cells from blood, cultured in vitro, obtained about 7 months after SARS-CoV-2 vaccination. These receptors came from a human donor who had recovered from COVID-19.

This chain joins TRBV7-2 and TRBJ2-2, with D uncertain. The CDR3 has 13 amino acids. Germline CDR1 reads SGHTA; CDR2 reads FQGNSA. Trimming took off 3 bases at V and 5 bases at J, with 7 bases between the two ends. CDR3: CASSFRRTGELFF. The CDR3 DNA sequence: TGTGCCAGCAGCTTCAGGCGAACCGGGGAGCTGTTTTTT.

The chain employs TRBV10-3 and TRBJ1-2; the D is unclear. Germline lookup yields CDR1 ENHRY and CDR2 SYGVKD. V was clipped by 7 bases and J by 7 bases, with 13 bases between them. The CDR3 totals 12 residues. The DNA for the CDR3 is TGTGCCATCAATGGCCCGGAGGGTGGCTACACCTTC. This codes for CAINGPEGGYTF.

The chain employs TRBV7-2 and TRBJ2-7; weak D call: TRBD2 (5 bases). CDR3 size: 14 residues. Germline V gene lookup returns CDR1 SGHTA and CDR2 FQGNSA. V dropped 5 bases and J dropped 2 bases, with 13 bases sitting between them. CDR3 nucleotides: TGTGCCAGCAGCCCGAGACTACTTCCCTACGAGCAGTACTTC. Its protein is CASSPRLLPYEQYF.

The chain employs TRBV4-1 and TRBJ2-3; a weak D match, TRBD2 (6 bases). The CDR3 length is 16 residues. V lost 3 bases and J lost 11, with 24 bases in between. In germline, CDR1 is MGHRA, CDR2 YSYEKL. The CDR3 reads CASSQVLAKQPHGQYF. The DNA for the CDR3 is TGCGCCAGCAGCCAGGTACTAGCAAAGCAGCCCCATGGGCAGTATTTT.

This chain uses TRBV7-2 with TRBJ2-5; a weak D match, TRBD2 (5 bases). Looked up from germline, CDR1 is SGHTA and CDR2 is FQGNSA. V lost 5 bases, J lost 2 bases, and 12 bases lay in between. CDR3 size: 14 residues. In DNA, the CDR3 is TGTGCCAGCAGCCGAAAGGACTTTCAAGAGACCCAGTACTTC. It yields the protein CASSRKDFQETQYF.

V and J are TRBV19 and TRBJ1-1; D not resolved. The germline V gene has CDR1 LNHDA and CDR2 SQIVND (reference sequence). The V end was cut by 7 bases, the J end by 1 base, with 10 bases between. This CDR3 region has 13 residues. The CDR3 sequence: CASKAQTNTEAFF. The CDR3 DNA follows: TGTGCCAGTAAGGCACAGACGAACACTGAAGCTTTCTTT. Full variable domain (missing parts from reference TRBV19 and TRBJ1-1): DGGITQSPKYLFRKEGQNVTLSCEQNLNHDAMYWYRQDPGQGLRLIYYSQIVNDFQKGDIAEGYSVSREKKESFPLTVTSAQKNPTAFYLCASKAQTNTEAFFGQGTRLTVV.

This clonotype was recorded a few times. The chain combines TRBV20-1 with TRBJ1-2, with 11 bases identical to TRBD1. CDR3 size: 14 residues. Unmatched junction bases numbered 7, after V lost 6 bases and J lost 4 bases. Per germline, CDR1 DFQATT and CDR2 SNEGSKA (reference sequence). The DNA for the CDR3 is TGCAGTGCACAGGACAGGGGGCAACTCTATGGCTACACCTTC. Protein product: CSAQDRGQLYGYTF.

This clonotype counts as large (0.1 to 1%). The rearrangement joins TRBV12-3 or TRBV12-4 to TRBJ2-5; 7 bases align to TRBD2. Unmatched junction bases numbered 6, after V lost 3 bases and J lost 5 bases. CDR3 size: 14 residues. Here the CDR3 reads CASSFSGTLETQYF. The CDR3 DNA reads TGTGCCAGCAGTTTCAGCGGGACGCTGGAGACCCAGTACTTC.

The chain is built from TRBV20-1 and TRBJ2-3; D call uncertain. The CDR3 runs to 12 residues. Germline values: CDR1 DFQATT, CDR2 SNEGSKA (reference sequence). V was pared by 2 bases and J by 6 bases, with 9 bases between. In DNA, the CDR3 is TGCAGTGCTAGAAAGGCGCCGGATACGCAGTATTTT. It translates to CSARKAPDTQYF.

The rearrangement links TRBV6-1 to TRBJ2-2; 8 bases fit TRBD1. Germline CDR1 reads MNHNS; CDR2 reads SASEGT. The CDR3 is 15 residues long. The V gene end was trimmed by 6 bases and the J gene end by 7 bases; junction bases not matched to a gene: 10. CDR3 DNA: TGTGCCAGCAGCGATTCAGGGGGCGCATACGGGGAGCTGTTTTTT. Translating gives CASSDSGGAYGELFF.

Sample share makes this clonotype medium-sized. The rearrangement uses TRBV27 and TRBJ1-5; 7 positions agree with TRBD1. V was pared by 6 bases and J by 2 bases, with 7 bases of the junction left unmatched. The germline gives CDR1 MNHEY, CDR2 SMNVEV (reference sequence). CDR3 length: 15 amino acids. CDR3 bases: TGTGCCAGCAGACCAAGCACAGGGGGCAATCAGCCCCAGCATTTT. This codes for CASRPSTGGNQPQHF.

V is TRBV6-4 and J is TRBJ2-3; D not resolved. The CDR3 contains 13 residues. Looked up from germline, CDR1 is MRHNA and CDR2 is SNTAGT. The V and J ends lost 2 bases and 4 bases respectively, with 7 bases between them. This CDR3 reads CASSDTIADTQYF. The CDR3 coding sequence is TGTGCCAGCAGTGACACAATTGCAGATACGCAGTATTTT.

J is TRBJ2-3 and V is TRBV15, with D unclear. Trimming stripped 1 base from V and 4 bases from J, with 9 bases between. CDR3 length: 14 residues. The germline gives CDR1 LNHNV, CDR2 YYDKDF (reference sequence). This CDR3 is CATSRVRTSDTQYF. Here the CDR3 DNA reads TGTGCCACCAGCAGAGTAAGGACCTCAGATACGCAGTATTTT.

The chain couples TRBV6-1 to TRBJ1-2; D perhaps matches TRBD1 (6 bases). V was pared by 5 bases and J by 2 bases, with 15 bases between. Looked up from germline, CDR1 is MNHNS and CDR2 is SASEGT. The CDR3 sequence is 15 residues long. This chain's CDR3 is CASSQTGISNYGYTF. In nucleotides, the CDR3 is TGTGCCAGCAGTCAAACAGGGATTTCGAACTATGGCTACACCTTC.

The CDR3 sequence is CASSLGLGTDTQYF. CDR3 nucleotide sequence: TGTGCCAGCAGCTTAGGCCTAGGCACAGATACGCAGTATTTT. This chain connects TRBV7-2 to TRBJ2-3, with no clear D. This CDR3 comprises 14 residues. Germline loops: CDR1 SGHTA, CDR2 FQGNSA. Trimming stripped 1 base from V and 1 base from J, with 6 bases between. The full variable domain, in which reference TRBV7-2 and TRBJ2-3 provide the parts outside the CDR3, is GAGVSQSPSNKVTEKGKDVELRCDPISGHTALYWYRQSLGQGLEFLIYFQGNSAPDKSGLPSDRFSAERTGGSVSTLTIQRTQQEDSAVYLCASSLGLGTDTQYFGPGTRLTVL.

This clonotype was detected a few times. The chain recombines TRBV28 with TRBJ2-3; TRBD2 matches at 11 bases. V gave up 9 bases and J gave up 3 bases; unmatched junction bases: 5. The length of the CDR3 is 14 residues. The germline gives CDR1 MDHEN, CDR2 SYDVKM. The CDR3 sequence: CASQTSGRTDTQYF. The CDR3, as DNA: TGTGCCAGTCAAACTAGCGGGAGAACAGATACGCAGTATTTT.

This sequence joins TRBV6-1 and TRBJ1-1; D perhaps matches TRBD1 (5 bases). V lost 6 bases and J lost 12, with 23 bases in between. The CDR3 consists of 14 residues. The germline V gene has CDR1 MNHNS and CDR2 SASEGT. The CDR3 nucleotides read TGTGCCAGCAGCTCTCCCGGGGCCCTGAAGCCTACTTTCTTT. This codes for CASSSPGALKPTFF.

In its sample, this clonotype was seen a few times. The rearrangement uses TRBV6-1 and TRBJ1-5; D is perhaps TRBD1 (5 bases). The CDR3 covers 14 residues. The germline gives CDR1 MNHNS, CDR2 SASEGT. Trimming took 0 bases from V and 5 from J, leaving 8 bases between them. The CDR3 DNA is TGTGCCAGCAGTGAAGCAGAGGGGTATCAGCCCCAGCATTTT. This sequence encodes CASSEAEGYQPQHF.

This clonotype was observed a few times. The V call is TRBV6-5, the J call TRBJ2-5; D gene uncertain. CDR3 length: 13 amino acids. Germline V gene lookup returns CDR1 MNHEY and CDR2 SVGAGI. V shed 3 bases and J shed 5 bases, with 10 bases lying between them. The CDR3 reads CASSYSVAETQYF. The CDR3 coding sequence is TGTGCCAGCAGTTATTCCGTCGCGGAGACCCAGTACTTC.

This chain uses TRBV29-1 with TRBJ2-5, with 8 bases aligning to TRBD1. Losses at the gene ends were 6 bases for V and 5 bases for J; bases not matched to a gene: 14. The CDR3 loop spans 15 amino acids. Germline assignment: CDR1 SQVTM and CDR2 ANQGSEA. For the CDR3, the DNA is TGCAGCGTCCCGTCGAACAGGACAGGGTCGGAGACCCAGTACTTC. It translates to CSVPSNRTGSETQYF. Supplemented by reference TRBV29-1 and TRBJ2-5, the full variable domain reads SAVISQKPSRDICQRGTSLTIQCQVDSQVTMMFWYRQQPGQSLTLIATANQGSEATYESGFVIDKFPISRPNLTFSTLTVSNMSPEDSSIYLCSVPSNRTGSETQYFGPGTRLLVL.